Listed below are T cell receptor beta chains from one sample, sequenced in a study of blood T cell repertoires in COVID-19. The repertoire was sequenced with immunoSEQ multiplex PCR; TCRdb's copy has only in-frame clones and lacks some. The sample includes roughly 250,000 clones, 80% to 90% seen only once; the top ten take around 5%. Material for sequencing was peripheral blood. These TCRs come from a woman in her 70s with acute or convalescent COVID-19. The CDR3 runs from the conserved cysteine through the conserved F or W. D genes are given only for firm matches. The size field is filled for only some rows; it gives once, few, many or a size class.

clone_size d_call j_call v_call cdr3_nt cdr3_aa
. . TRBJ1-1 TRBV6-2/TRBV6-3 TGTGCCAGCAGTCTAGGGGGAGAAGCTTTCTTT CASSLGGEAFF
once . TRBJ1-1 TRBV3-1/TRBV3-2 TGTGCCAGCAGCCGATCTCTTCTGCCGCGCTCTGGACAGGAAGCTTTCTTT CASSRSLLPRSGQEAFF
. TRBD1 TRBJ1-2 TRBV4-2 TGTGCCAGCAGCCAGCGAGGGACAGGGGGATCGACGCAAAACTATGGCTACACCTTC CASSQRGTGGSTQNYGYTF
. . TRBJ1-3 TRBV10-3 TGTGCCATCAGTTCGGACACCAATGCTGGAAACACCATATATTTT CAISSDTNAGNTIYF
. TRBD1 TRBJ1-5 TRBV28 TGTGCCAGCAGCCTCCCGGGACAGGAAAGTGGACAGCCCCAGCATTTT CASSLPGQESGQPQHF
. TRBD1 TRBJ2-7 TRBV19 TGTGCCAGTACCTCGACAGGGGGAGGTAACGAGCAGTACTTC CASTSTGGGNEQYF
once . TRBJ1-4 TRBV25-1 TGTGCCAGCAGTGAAGGAGCTGCAACTAATGAAAAACTGTTTTTT CASSEGAATNEKLFF
. . TRBJ2-5 TRBV9 TGTGCCAGCAGCGTAGGTACTTATCAAGAGACCCAGTACTTC CASSVGTYQETQYF
. TRBD2 TRBJ2-1 TRBV7-9 TGTGCCAGCAGCTCTTTCCCAGCGGGGGGCTCCTACAATGAGCAGTTCTTC CASSSFPAGGSYNEQFF
. TRBD1 TRBJ2-7 TRBV7-2 TGTGCCAGCAGCCCAGGGACAGGGGGCGGCTACGAGCAGTACTTC CASSPGTGGGYEQYF